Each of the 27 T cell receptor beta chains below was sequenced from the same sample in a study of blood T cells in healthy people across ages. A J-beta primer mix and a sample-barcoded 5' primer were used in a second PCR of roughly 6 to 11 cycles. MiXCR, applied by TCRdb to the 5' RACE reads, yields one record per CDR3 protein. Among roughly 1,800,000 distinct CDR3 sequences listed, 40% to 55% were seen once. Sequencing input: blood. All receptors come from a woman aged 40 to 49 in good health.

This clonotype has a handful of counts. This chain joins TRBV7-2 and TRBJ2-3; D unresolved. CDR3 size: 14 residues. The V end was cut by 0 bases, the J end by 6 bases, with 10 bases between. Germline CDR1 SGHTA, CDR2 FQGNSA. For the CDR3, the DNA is TGTGCCAGCAGCTTAGCGAACCAGATCGATACGCAGTATTTT. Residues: CASSLANQIDTQYF. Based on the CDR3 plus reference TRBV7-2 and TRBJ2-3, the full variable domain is GAGVSQSPSNKVTEKGKDVELRCDPISGHTALYWYRQSLGQGLEFLIYFQGNSAPDKSGLPSDRFSAERTGGSVSTLTIQRTQQEDSAVYLCASSLANQIDTQYFGPGTRLTVL.

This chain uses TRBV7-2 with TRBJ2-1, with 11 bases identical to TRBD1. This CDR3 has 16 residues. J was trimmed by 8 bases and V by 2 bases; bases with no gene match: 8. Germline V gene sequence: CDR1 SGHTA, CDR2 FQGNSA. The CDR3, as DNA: TGTGCCAGCAGCTTATGGGGACAGGGGGGTTACGATGAGCAGTTCTTC. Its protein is CASSLWGQGGYDEQFF.

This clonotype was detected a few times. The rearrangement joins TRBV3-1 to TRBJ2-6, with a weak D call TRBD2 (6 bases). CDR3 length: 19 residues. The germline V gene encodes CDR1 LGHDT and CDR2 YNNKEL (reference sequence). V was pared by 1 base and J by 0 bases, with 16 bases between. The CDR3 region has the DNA TGTGCCAGCAGCCAAGCCCGCGGGACGGTTCCCTCTGGGGCCAACGTCCTGACTTTC. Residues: CASSQARGTVPSGANVLTF.

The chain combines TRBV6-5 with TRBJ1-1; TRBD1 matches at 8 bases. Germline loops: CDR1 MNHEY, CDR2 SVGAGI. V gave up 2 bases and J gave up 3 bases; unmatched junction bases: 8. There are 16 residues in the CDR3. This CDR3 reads CASSYRRDRRYTEAFF. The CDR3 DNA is TGTGCCAGCAGTTACCGCCGGGACAGGAGATACACTGAAGCTTTCTTT.

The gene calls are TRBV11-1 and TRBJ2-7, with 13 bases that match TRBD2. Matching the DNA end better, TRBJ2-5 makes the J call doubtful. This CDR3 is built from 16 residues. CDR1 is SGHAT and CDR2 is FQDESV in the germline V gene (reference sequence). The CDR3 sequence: CASNFPGLAGEETQYF. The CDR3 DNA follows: TGTGCCAGCAACTTCCCCGGACTAGCGGGAGAGGAGACCCAGTACTTC.

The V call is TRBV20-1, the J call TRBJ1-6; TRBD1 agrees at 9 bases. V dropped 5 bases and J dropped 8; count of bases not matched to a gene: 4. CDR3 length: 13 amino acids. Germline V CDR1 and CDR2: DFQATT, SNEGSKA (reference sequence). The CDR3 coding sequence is TGCAGTGCTGGGACAGGGTCGGATTCACCCCTCCACTTT. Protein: CSAGTGSDSPLHF.

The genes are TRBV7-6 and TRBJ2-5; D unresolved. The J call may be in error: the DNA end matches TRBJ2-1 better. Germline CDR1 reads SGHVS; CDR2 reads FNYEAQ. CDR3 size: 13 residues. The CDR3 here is CASSSLYQETQFF. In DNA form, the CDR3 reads TGTGCCAGCAGCTCACTGTACCAAGAGACCCAGTTCTTC.

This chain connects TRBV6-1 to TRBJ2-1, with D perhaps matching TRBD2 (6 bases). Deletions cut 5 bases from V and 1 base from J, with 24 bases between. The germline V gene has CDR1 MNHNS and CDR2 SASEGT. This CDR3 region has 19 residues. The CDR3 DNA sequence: TGTGCCAGCAGTCCACTTTCGTCCCCGGGCGGGGCTTCCTACAATGAGCAGTTCTTC. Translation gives CASSPLSSPGGASYNEQFF.

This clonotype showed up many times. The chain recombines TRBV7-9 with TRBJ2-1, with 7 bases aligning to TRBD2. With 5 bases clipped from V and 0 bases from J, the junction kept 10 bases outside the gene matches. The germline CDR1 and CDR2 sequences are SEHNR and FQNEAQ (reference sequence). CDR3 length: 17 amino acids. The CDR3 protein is CASSQPLAASSYNEQFF. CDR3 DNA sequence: TGTGCCAGCAGCCAACCTCTAGCGGCGAGCTCCTACAATGAGCAGTTCTTC.

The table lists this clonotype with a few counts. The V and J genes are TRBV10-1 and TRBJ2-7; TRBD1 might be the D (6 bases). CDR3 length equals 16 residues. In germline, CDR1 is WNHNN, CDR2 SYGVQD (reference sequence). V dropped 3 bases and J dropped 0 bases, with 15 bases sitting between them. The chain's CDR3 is CASSDSGHLSSYEQYF. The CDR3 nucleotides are TGCGCCAGCAGTGATTCGGGACACCTGAGCTCCTACGAGCAGTACTTC.

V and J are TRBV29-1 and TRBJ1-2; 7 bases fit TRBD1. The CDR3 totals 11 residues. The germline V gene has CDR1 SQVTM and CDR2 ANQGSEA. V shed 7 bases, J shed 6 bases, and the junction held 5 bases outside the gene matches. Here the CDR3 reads CSGGGADGYTF. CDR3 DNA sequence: TGCAGCGGAGGGGGCGCGGATGGCTACACCTTC.

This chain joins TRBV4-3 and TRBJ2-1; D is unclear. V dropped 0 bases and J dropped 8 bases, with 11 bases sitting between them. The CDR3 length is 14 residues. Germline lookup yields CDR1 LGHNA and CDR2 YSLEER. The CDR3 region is CASSQDSMGYEQFF. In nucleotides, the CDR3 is TGCGCCAGCAGCCAAGATAGCATGGGCTATGAGCAGTTCTTC.

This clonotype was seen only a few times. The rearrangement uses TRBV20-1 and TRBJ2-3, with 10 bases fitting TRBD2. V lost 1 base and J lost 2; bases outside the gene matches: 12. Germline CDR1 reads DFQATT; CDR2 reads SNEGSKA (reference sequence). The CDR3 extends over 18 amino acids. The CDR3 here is CSARALPLAGVATDTQYF. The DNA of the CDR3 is TGCAGTGCTAGAGCCCTCCCCCTAGCGGGGGTTGCCACAGATACGCAGTATTTT.

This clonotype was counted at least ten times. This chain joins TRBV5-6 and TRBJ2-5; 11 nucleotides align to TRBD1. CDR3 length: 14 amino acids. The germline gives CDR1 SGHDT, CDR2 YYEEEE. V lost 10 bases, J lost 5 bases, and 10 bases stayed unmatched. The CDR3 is CAGGRTGGSETQYF. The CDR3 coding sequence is TGTGCCGGGGGTCGGACAGGGGGCAGTGAGACCCAGTACTTC.

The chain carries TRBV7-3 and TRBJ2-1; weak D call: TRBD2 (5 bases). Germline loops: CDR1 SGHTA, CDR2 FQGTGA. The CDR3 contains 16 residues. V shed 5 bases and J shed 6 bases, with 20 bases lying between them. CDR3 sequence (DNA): TGTGCCAGCAGCCCGGGGTCTGGCGGTGTGGGCAATGAGCAGTTCTTC. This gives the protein CASSPGSGGVGNEQFF. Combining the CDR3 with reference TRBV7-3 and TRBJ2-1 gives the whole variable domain GAGVSQTPSNKVTEKGKYVELRCDPISGHTALYWYRQSLGQGPEFLIYFQGTGAADDSGLPNDRFFAVRPEGSVSTLKIQRTERGDSAVYLCASSPGSGGVGNEQFFGPGTRLTVL.

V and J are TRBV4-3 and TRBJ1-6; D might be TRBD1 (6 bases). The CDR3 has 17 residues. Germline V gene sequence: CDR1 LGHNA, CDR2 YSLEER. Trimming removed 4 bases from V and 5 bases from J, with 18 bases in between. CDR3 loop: CASSPRGGTTNNSPLHF. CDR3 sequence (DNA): TGCGCCAGCAGCCCGAGAGGGGGGACAACGAATAATTCACCCCTCCACTTT.

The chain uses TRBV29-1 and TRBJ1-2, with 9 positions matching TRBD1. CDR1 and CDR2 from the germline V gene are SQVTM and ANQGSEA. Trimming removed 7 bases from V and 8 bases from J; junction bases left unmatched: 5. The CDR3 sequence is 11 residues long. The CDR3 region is CSGTGVGGYTF. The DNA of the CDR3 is TGCAGCGGGACAGGGGTGGGCGGCTACACCTTC.

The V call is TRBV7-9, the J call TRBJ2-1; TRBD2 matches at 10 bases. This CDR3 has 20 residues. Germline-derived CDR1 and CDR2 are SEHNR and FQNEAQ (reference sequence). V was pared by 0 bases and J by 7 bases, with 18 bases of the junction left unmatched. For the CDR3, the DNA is TGTGCCAGCAGCTTAGCGCGGGGTAGCGGGGGGACTCCCCCAATAAATGAGCAGTTCTTC. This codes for CASSLARGSGGTPPINEQFF.

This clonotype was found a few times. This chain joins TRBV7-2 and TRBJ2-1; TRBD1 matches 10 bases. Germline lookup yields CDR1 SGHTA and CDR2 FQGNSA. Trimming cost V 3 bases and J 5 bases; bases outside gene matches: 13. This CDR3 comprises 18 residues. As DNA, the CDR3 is TGTGCCAGCAGCTTGGGCGACAGGGGGCGAGACCCAAACAATGAGCAGTTCTTC. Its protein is CASSLGDRGRDPNNEQFF. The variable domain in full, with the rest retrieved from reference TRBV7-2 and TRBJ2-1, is GAGVSQSPSNKVTEKGKDVELRCDPISGHTALYWYRQSLGQGLEFLIYFQGNSAPDKSGLPSDRFSAERTGGSVSTLTIQRTQQEDSAVYLCASSLGDRGRDPNNEQFFGPGTRLTVL.

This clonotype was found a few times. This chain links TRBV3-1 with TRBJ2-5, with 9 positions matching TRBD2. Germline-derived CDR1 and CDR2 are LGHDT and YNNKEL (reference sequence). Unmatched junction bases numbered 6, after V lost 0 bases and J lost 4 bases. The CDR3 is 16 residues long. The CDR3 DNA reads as TGTGCCAGCAGCCAAGAATTGTCTAGCGGGACAGAGACCCAGTACTTC. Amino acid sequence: CASSQELSSGTETQYF.

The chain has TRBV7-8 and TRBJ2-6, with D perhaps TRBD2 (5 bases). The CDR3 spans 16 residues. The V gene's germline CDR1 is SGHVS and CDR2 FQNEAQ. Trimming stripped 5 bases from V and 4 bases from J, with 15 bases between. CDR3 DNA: TGTGCCAGCAGCACAGCCCCTAGCTACGGGGCCAACGTCCTGACTTTC. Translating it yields CASSTAPSYGANVLTF.

The chain's CDR3 is CASSYGGQFNYGYTF. The CDR3 coding sequence is TGTGCCAGCAGTTACGGGGGACAGTTTAACTATGGCTACACCTTC. The rearrangement uses TRBV6-6 and TRBJ1-2; 7 nucleotides agree with TRBD1. The CDR3 is 15 amino acids. J gave up 1 base and V 2 bases, and 4 bases lay outside the gene matches. Germline V CDR1 and CDR2: MNHNY, SVGAGI (reference sequence).

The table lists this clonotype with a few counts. The CDR3 coding sequence is TGTGCCAGCAGCACGGGACGAGCAAGCACAGATACGCAGTATTTT. Its translation is CASSTGRASTDTQYF. The V call is TRBV12-3 or TRBV12-4, the J call TRBJ2-3; D assignment may be TRBD1 or TRBD2 (5 bases each). The CDR3 runs to 15 residues. V was clipped by 6 bases and J by 0 bases, with 13 bases between them.

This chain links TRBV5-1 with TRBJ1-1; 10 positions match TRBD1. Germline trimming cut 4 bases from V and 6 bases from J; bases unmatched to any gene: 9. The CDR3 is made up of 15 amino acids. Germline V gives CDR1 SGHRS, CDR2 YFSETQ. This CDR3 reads CASSGTGVTSAEAFF. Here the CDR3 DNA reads TGCGCCAGCAGCGGGACAGGGGTAACGTCGGCTGAAGCTTTCTTT.

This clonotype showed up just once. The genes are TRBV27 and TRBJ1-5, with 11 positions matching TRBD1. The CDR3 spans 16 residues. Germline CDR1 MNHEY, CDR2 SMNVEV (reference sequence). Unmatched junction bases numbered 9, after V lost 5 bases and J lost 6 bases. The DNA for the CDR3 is TGTGCCAGCAGTCCCACGGACAGGGGGCTTGGTCAGCCCCAGCATTTT. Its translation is CASSPTDRGLGQPQHF.

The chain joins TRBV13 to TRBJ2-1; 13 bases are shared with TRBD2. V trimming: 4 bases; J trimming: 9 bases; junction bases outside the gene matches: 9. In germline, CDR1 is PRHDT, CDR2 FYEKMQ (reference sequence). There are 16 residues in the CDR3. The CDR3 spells CASSSQLAGGPGEQFF. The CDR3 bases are TGTGCCAGCAGCTCCCAACTAGCGGGGGGGCCGGGTGAGCAGTTCTTC.

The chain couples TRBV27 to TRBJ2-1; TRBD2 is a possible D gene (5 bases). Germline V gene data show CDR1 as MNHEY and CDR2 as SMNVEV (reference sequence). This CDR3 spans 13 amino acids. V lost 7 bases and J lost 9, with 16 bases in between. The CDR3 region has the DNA TGTGCCAGCACGGACTTGATGAATGGTGAGCAGTTCTTC. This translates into CASTDLMNGEQFF.